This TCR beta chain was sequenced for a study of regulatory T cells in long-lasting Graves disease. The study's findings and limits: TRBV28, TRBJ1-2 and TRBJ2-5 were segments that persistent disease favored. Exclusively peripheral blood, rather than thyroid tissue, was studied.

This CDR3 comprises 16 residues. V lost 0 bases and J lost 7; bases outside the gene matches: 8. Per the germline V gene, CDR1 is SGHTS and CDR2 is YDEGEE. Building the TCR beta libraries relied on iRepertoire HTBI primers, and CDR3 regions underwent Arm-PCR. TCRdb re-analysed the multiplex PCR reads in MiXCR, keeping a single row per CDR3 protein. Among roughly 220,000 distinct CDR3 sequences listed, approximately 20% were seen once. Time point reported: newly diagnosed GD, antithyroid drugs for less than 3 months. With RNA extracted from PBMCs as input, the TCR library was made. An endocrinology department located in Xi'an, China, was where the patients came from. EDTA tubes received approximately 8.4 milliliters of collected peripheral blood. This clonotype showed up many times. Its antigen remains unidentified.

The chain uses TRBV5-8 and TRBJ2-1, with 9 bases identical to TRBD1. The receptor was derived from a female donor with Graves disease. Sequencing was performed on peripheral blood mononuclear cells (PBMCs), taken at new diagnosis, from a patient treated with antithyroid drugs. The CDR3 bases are TGTGCCAGCAGCTTGGCCGACAGGGGGGGAACGAATGAGCAGTTCTTC. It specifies CASSLADRGGTNEQFF.